This TCR beta chain stems from a study of CD8+CD57+ T cells in acquired aplastic anemia. Overall study: An average of about 10.8 million reads for CD4+ cells was obtained from healthy donors. Study-level findings and limits: Overlapping CD8+ CDR3 repertoires of patients and controls contained roughly 29 shared sequences.

This clonotype has a count of ten or more. Its antigen is still unknown. Both TCR beta VDJ combination and CDR3 sequence profiling were carried out. Genomic DNA was the template for this profiling. TCRdb passed the reads through MiXCR, listing each CDR3 protein once. This table holds approximately 170,000 distinct CDR3 sequences, approximately 52% found once. Input material: sorted CD4+, CD8+, or CD8+CD57+ T cells (not recorded which) from PBMCs. This clonotype was sampled from a human donor in good health, serving as a control.

DNA for the CDR3: TGTGCCACCAGTGATCCCGGACAGAAAGCTTTCTTT. Protein: CATSDPGQKAFF. The chain has TRBV24-1 and TRBJ1-1; D might be TRBD1 (6 bases). The CDR3 has 12 residues. V lost 3 bases to trimming and J lost 9 bases, with 10 bases between them. Germline-derived CDR1 and CDR2 are KGHDR and SFDVKD.